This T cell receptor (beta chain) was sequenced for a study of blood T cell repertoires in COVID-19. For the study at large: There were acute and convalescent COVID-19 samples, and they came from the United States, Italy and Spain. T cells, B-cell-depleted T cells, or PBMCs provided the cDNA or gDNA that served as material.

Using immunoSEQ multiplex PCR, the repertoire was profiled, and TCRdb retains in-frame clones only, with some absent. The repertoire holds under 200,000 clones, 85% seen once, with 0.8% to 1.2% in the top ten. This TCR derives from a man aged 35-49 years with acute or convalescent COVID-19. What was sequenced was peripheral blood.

The CDR3 DNA is TGTGCCAGCTCACCAATGCGGGGGGAATATTCTAATGGCTACACCTTC. It encodes CASSPMRGEYSNGYTF. The gene calls are TRBV18 and TRBJ1-2; D may be TRBD1 (5 bases). This CDR3 region has 16 residues. V lost 2 bases and J lost 6, with 19 bases in between. Germline lookup yields CDR1 KGHSH and CDR2 LQKENI.